This note documents a single T cell receptor (beta chain) sequence. The repertoire was sequenced with immunoSEQ multiplex PCR; TCRdb's copy has only in-frame clones and lacks some. Of about 680,000 clones in the sample, about 90% were seen once. The data stem from a study of shared clonotypes between healthy human individuals. Germline loops: CDR1 LNHNV, CDR2 YYDKDF (reference sequence). Losses at the gene ends were 1 base for V and 1 base for J; bases not matched to a gene: 7. The CDR3 extends over 17 amino acids. Cells designated naive CD8 were CD45RO-negative and were positively selected for CCR7, with terminally differentiated effector memory CD45RA+ cells excluded.

The sequenced sample was naive CD8+ T cells sorted from blood. This clonotype originated in a man aged 30 to 45 in good health. V and J are TRBV15 and TRBJ1-1, with 9 bases matching TRBD1. The CDR3 sequence: CATSRGTGAVGNTEAFF. The CDR3 DNA reads as TGTGCCACCAGCAGAGGGACAGGGGCTGTCGGGAACACTGAAGCTTTCTTT.